This TCR beta chain was profiled in a study of OX40 agonist ivuxolimab in advanced cancers. As for the study in general: Three patients responded partially, comprising one with hepatocellular carcinoma and two with cutaneous melanoma. Overall study findings and caveats: A proportion of nonresponders additionally exhibited low normalized T-cell clonal expansion. Patients with a partial response at 0.1-3.0 mg/kg had among the lowest clonal expansion.

As concerns this clone: The antigen is not known.

Method: immunoSEQ multiplex PCR; TCRdb's copy keeps in-frame clones and lacks some. The sample lists nearly 50,000 clones, roughly 81% occurring once. From germline, CDR1 is MNHEY and CDR2 SMNVEV (reference sequence). Between the trimmed V and J ends, which lost 8 bases and 5 bases, there was a span of 24 bases. This CDR3 region has 16 residues. The TCR comes from an adult with an advanced solid tumor such as melanoma, head and neck, liver or kidney cancer. The rearrangement uses TRBV27 and TRBJ2-5; D perhaps matches TRBD1 (6 bases). The material sequenced was CD4+ or CD8+ T cells sorted from blood, taken in a trial of the OX40 agonist ivuxolimab. In DNA, the CDR3 is TGTGCCAGCCGCCCCTTGGGGCTTGGGGGCGGGGAGACCCAGTACTTC. It encodes CASRPLGLGGGETQYF.